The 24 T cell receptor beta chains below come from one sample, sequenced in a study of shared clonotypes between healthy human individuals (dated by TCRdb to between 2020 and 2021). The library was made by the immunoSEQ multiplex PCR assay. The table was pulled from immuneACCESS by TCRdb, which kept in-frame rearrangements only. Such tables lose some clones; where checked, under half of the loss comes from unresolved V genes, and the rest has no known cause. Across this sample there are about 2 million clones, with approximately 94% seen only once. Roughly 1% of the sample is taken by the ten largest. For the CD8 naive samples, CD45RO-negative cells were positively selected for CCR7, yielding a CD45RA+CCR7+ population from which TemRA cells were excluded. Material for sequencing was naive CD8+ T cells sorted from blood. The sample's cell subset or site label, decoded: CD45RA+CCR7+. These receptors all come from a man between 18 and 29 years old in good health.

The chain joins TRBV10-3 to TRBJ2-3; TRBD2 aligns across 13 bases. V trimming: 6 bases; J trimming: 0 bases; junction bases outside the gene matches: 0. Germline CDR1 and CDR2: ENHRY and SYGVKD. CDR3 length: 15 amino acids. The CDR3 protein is CAIRLAGGSTDTQYF. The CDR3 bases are TGTGCCATCAGACTAGCGGGAGGGAGCACAGATACGCAGTATTTT.

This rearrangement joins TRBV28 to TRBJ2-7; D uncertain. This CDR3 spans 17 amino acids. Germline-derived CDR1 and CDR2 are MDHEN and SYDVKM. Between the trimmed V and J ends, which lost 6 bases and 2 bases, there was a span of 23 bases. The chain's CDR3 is CASRYNPYSPVTYEQYF. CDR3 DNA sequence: TGTGCCAGCAGATATAACCCCTATAGTCCCGTTACCTACGAGCAGTACTTC. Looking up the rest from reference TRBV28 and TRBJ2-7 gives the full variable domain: DVKVTQSSRYLVKRTGEKVFLECVQDMDHENMFWYRQDPGLGLRLIYFSYDVKMKEKGDIPEGYSVSREKKERFSLILESASTNQTSMYLCASRYNPYSPVTYEQYFGPGTRLTVT.

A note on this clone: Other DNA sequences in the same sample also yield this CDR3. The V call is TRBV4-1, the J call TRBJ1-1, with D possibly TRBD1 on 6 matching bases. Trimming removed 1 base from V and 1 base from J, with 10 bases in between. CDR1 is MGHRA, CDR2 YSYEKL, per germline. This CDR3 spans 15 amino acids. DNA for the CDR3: TGCGCCAGCAGCCAAGTCCGAGGGGGGAACACTGAAGCTTTCTTT. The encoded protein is CASSQVRGGNTEAFF.

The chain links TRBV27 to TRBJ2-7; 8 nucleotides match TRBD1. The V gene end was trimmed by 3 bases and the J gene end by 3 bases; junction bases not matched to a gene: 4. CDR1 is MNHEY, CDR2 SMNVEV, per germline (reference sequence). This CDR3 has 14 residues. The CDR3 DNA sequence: TGTGCCAGCAGTTTGACAGGGGCTTTCTACGAGCAGTACTTC. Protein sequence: CASSLTGAFYEQYF.

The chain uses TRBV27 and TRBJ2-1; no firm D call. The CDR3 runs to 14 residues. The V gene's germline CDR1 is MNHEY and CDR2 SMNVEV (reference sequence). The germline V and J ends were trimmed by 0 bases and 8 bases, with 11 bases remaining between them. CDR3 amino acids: CASSLSSTLHEQFF. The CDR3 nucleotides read TGTGCCAGCAGTTTATCATCCACTCTCCATGAGCAGTTCTTC.

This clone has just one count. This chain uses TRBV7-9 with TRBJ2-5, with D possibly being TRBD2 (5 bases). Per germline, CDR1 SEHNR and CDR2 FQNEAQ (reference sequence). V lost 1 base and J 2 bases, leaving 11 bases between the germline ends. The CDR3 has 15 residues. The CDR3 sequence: CASSLVRGAQETQYF. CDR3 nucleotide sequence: TGTGCCAGCAGCTTAGTCCGGGGAGCTCAAGAGACCCAGTACTTC.

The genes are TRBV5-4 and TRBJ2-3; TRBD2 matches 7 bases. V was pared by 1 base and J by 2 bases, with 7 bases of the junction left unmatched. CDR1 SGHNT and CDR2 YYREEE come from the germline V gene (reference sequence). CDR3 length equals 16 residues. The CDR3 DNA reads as TGTGCCAGCAGCTTGCGGTCTAGCGGAATCACAGATACGCAGTATTTT. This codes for CASSLRSSGITDTQYF.

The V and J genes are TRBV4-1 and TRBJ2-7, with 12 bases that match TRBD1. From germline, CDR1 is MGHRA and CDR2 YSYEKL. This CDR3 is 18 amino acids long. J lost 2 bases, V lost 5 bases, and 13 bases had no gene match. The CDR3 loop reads CASSYRDRGPWAPYEQYF. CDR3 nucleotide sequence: TGCGCCAGCAGCTACCGGGACAGGGGGCCTTGGGCCCCCTACGAGCAGTACTTC.

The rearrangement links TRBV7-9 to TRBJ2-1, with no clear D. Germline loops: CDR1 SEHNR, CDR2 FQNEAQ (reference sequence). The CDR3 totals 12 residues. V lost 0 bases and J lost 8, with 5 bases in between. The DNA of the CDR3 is TGTGCCAGCAGCTTAGCGTGGGATGAGCAGTTCTTC. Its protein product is CASSLAWDEQFF.

CDR3 coding DNA: TGTGCCAGCAGCGCGAGCCGGGACTGGGGAAGCGATACGCAGTATTTT. Translation: CASSASRDWGSDTQYF. The chain uses TRBV11-2 and TRBJ2-3; possibly TRBD2 for D (6 bases). The CDR3 loop spans 16 amino acids. Per the germline V gene, CDR1 is SGHAT and CDR2 is FQNNGV. Between the trimmed V and J ends, which lost 5 bases and 6 bases, there was a span of 21 bases. The entire variable domain, with the rest obtained from reference TRBV11-2 and TRBJ2-3, is as follows: EAGVAQSPRYKIIEKRQSVAFWCNPISGHATLYWYQQILGQGPKLLIQFQNNGVVDDSQLPKDRFSAERLKGVDSTLKIQPAKLEDSAVYLCASSASRDWGSDTQYFGPGTRLTVL.

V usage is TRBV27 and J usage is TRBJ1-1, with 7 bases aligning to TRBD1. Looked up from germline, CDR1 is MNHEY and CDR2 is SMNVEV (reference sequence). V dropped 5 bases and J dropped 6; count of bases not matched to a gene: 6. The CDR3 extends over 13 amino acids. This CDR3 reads CASSLIGTAEAFF. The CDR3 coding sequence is TGTGCCAGCAGTCTTATAGGGACAGCTGAAGCTTTCTTT.

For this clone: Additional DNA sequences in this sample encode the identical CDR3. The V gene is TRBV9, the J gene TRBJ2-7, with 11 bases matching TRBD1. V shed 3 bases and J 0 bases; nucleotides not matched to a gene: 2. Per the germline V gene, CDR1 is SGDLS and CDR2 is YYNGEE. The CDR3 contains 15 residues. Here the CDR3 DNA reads TGTGCCAGCAGCGCTGGACAGGGGGCCTCCTACGAGCAGTACTTC. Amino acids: CASSAGQGASYEQYF.

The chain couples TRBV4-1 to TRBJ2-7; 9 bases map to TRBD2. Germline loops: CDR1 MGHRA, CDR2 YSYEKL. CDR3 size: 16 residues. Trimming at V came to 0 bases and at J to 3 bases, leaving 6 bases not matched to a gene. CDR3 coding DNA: TGCGCCAGCAGCCAAGATCAGGGGACTAGCCTCTACGAGCAGTACTTC. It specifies CASSQDQGTSLYEQYF.

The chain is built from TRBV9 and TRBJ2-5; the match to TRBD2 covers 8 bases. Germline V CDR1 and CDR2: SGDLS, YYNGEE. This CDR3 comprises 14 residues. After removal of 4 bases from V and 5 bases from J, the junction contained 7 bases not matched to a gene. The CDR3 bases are TGTGCCAGCAGCATCGGGGGGGCCGACGAGACCCAGTACTTC. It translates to CASSIGGADETQYF.

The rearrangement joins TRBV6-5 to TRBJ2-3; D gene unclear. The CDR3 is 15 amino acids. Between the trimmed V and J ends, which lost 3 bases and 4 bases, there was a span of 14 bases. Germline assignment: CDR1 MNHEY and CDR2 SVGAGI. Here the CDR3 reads CASSYTLAAADTQYF. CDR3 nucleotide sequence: TGTGCCAGCAGTTATACCTTGGCGGCGGCAGATACGCAGTATTTT.

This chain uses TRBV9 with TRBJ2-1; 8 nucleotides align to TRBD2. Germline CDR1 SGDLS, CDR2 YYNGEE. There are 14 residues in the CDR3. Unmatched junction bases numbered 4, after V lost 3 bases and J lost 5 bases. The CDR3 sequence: CASSAGLVDNEQFF. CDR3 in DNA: TGTGCCAGCAGCGCGGGACTAGTAGACAATGAGCAGTTCTTC.

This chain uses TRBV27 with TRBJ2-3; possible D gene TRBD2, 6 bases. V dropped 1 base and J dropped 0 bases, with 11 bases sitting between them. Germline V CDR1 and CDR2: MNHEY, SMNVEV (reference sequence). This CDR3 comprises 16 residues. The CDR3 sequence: CASSLFPSESTDTQYF. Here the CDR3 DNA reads TGTGCCAGCAGTTTATTTCCTAGCGAGAGCACAGATACGCAGTATTTT.

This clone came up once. CDR3: CASSQGFGGAGENIQYF. The DNA for the CDR3 is TGCGCCAGCAGCCAAGGGTTCGGGGGGGCCGGAGAAAACATTCAGTACTTC. This rearrangement joins TRBV4-1 to TRBJ2-4, with 8 bases fitting TRBD2. The germline V gene encodes CDR1 MGHRA and CDR2 YSYEKL. The V segment lost 1 base and the J segment 5 bases; nucleotides outside the gene matches: 10. The CDR3 length is 17 residues.

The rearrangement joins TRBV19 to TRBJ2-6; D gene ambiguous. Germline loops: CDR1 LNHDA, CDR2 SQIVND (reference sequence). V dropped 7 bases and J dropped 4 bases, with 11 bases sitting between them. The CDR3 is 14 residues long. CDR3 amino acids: CASTPVGGANVLTF. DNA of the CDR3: TGTGCCAGTACACCCGTGGGAGGGGCCAACGTCCTGACTTTC.

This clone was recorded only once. The CDR3 loop is CASGPSRGETQYF. The CDR3 region has the DNA TGTGCCAGCGGCCCTTCCAGGGGGGAGACCCAGTACTTC. The chain employs TRBV6-5 and TRBJ2-5, with 7 bases fitting TRBD1. The CDR3 is 13 amino acids. V lost 8 bases to trimming and J lost 5 bases; unmatched junction nucleotides: 8. Germline-derived CDR1 and CDR2 are MNHEY and SVGAGI.

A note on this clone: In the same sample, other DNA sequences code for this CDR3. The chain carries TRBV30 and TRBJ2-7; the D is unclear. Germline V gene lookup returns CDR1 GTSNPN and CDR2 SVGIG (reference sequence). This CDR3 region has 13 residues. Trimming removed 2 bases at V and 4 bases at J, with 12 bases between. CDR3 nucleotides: TGTGCCTGGAGTAACCCATCCGGTTACGAGCAGTACTTC. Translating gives CAWSNPSGYEQYF.

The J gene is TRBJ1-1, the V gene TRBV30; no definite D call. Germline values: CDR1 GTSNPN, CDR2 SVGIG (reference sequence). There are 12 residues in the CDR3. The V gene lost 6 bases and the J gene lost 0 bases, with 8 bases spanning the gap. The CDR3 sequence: CACRAMNTEAFF. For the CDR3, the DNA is TGTGCCTGCCGGGCCATGAACACTGAAGCTTTCTTT. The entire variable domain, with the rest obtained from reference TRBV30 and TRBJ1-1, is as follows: SQTIHQWPATLVQPVGSPLSLECTVEGTSNPNLYWYRQAAGRGLQLLFYSVGIGQISSEVPQNLSASRPQDRQFILSSKKLLLSDSGFYLCACRAMNTEAFFGQGTRLTVV.

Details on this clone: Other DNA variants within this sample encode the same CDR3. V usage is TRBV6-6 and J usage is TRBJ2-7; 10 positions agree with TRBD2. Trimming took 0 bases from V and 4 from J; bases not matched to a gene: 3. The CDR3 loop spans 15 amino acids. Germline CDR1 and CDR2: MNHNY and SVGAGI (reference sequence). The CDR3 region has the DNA TGTGCCAGCAGTTACTCGGCTAGCGGGGGATACGAGCAGTACTTC. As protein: CASSYSASGGYEQYF.

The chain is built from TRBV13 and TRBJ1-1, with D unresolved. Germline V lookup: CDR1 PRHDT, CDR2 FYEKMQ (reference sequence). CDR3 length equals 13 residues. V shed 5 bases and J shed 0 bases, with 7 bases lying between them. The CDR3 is CASSLALNTEAFF. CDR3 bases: TGTGCCAGCAGCCTAGCCCTGAACACTGAAGCTTTCTTT.